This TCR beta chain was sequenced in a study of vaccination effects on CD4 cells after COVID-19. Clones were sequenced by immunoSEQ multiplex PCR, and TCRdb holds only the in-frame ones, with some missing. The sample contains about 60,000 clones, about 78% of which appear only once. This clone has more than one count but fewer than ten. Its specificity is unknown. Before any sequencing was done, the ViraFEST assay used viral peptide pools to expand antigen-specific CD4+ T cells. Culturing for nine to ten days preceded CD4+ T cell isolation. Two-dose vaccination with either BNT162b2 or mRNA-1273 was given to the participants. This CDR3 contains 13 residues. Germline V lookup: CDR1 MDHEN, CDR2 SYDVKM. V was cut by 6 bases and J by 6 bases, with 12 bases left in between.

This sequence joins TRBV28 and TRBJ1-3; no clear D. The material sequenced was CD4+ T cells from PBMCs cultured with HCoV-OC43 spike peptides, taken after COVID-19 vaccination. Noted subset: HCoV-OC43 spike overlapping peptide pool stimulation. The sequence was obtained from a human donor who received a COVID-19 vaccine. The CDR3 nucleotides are TGTGCCAGCAGAAACAGCCCGGTAAACACCATATATTTT. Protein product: CASRNSPVNTIYF.